These 21 T cell receptor beta chains were sequenced from one sample in a study of T cell repertoires in ileal Crohn's disease. Libraries were prepared by immunoSEQ multiplex PCR; TCRdb keeps only in-frame clonotypes and omits some of them. Of 4,000 to 4,500 clones listed, 74% were seen once; the top ten hold 6.5% to 7.5%. Sequencing used ileal tissue. The receptors shown here come from an adult with Crohn's disease.

V is TRBV5-1 and J is TRBJ1-2, with D hard to call. The CDR3 is made up of 20 amino acids. Trimming removed 4 bases at V and 0 bases at J, with 28 bases between. Germline lookup yields CDR1 SGHRS and CDR2 YFSETQ. The CDR3 DNA is TGCGCCAGCAGCAGATTTAATGGACTGTATTCGGGATCCTCTAACTATGGCTACACCTTC. It is translated as CASSRFNGLYSGSSNYGYTF.

This chain links TRBV9 with TRBJ2-2, with D tentatively TRBD2 (5 bases). Germline loops: CDR1 SGDLS, CDR2 YYNGEE. V was shortened by 0 bases and J by 6 bases, with 12 bases between the two germline ends. The CDR3 runs to 15 residues. The CDR3 loop reads CASSVVGLAPGELFF. CDR3 DNA: TGTGCCAGCAGCGTAGTCGGGCTAGCTCCCGGGGAGCTGTTTTTT.

The chain combines TRBV4-3 with TRBJ1-4; the match to TRBD1 covers 10 bases. Germline V gives CDR1 LGHNA, CDR2 YSLEER. The trim removed 3 bases at V and 3 bases at J, leaving 10 bases unmatched. CDR3 size: 18 residues. The CDR3 spells CASSQFRDRGPPNEKLFF. CDR3 nucleotide sequence: TGCGCCAGCAGCCAGTTCCGGGACAGGGGCCCCCCTAATGAAAAACTGTTTTTT.

This chain uses TRBV6-5 with TRBJ1-5; TRBD1 matches at 7 bases. Unmatched junction bases numbered 7, after V lost 2 bases and J lost 6 bases. Germline V gene sequence: CDR1 MNHEY, CDR2 SVGAGI. The CDR3 contains 15 residues. In DNA form, the CDR3 reads TGTGCCAGCAGTTACGGCACAGGGGAAGGTCAGCCCCAGCATTTT. It yields the protein CASSYGTGEGQPQHF.

The chain is built from TRBV28 and TRBJ1-2, with TRBD1 as a possible D gene (5 bases). The CDR3 sequence is 14 residues long. V was cut by 8 bases and J by 4 bases, with 17 bases left in between. CDR1 is MDHEN and CDR2 is SYDVKM in the germline V gene. The CDR3 region has the DNA TGTGCCAGCTCCCTACCTGGGGCCCGCTATGGCTACACCTTC. Translated: CASSLPGARYGYTF.

The J gene is TRBJ1-6, the V gene TRBV30, with TRBD1 matching over 9 bases. V gave up 6 bases and J gave up 9 bases; unmatched junction bases: 12. The CDR3 runs 15 residues. The V gene's germline CDR1 is GTSNPN and CDR2 SVGIG (reference sequence). CDR3 sequence: CACQITGTGFSPLHF. DNA for the CDR3: TGTGCCTGCCAAATTACCGGGACAGGGTTTTCACCCCTCCACTTT.

J is TRBJ2-7 and V is TRBV19; the match to TRBD1 covers 7 bases. After removal of 5 bases from V and 2 bases from J, the junction contained 6 bases not matched to a gene. The CDR3 is 14 amino acids. The V gene's germline CDR1 is LNHDA and CDR2 SQIVND (reference sequence). CDR3 nucleotide sequence: TGTGCCAGTAGTCCTGGGGACAGTACCTACGAGCAGTACTTC. It encodes CASSPGDSTYEQYF.

The chain carries TRBV5-1 and TRBJ2-7; 8 bases line up with TRBD1. V gave up 1 base and J gave up 5 bases; unmatched junction bases: 8. The CDR3 has 15 residues. Germline V gene sequence: CDR1 SGHRS, CDR2 YFSETQ. DNA for the CDR3: TGCGCCAGCAGCTTGTTTACAGGGGGATTGAACGAGCAGTACTTC. This codes for CASSLFTGGLNEQYF.

J is TRBJ1-5 and V is TRBV30; D is unresolved. The germline CDR1 and CDR2 sequences are GTSNPN and SVGIG (reference sequence). V lost 2 bases, J lost 5 bases, and 13 bases lay in between. The CDR3 extends over 14 amino acids. CDR3 amino acids: CAWSPPGGYQPQHF. CDR3 in DNA: TGTGCCTGGAGTCCCCCAGGAGGCTATCAGCCCCAGCATTTT.

This clone has only one observation. The genes are TRBV7-9 and TRBJ2-7; 7 nucleotides line up with TRBD1. The germline V gene encodes CDR1 SEHNR and CDR2 FQNEAQ (reference sequence). The CDR3 totals 15 residues. V lost 4 bases to trimming and J lost 1 base; unmatched junction nucleotides: 7. CDR3 residues: CASSYRGLISYEQYF. The CDR3 coding sequence is TGTGCCAGCAGCTACAGGGGCCTTATTTCCTACGAGCAGTACTTC.

This chain links TRBV5-6 with TRBJ1-1; 7 nucleotides align to TRBD1. CDR1 and CDR2 from the germline V gene are SGHDT and YYEEEE. The J segment lost 4 bases and the V segment lost 2 bases, leaving 5 bases of the junction unmatched. This CDR3 is 14 amino acids long. In DNA form, the CDR3 reads TGTGCCAGCAGCTTCAAAGGGGGCCGCACTGAAGCTTTCTTT. Protein product: CASSFKGGRTEAFF.

This clone has a handful of counts. The rearrangement joins TRBV5-5 to TRBJ2-7; D possibly corresponds to TRBD1 (6 bases). Looked up from germline, CDR1 is SGHKS and CDR2 is YYEKEE (reference sequence). This CDR3 contains 15 residues. Between the trimmed V and J ends, which lost 0 bases and 3 bases, there was a span of 13 bases. CDR3 DNA: TGTGCCAGCAGCTTGGATGCAGGGGATTACTACGAGCAGTACTTC. This translates into CASSLDAGDYYEQYF. Variable domain in full (rest from reference TRBV5-5 and TRBJ2-7): DAGVTQSPTHLIKTRGQQVTLRCSPISGHKSVSWYQQVLGQGPQFIFQYYEKEERGRGNFPDRFSARQFPNYSSELNVNALLLGDSALYLCASSLDAGDYYEQYFGPGTRLTVT.

The chain links TRBV28 to TRBJ2-7; D may be TRBD2 (7 bases). The CDR3 loop spans 15 amino acids. Trimming stripped 2 bases from V and 2 bases from J, with 13 bases between. Germline lookup yields CDR1 MDHEN and CDR2 SYDVKM. This CDR3 is CASSLKRGGPYEQYF. In nucleotides, the CDR3 is TGTGCCAGCAGTTTAAAGAGGGGGGGCCCCTACGAGCAGTACTTC.

This clone was found a few times. The CDR3 reads CASSPQDRRTGGGEQYF. For the CDR3, the DNA is TGTGCCAGCTCACCTCAAGATCGGAGGACAGGGGGCGGCGAGCAGTACTTC. The V gene is TRBV18, the J gene TRBJ2-7; 11 bases map to TRBD1. V lost 3 bases and J lost 6; bases outside the gene matches: 13. The CDR3 contains 17 residues. CDR1 KGHSH and CDR2 LQKENI come from the germline V gene.

This chain uses TRBV6-4 with TRBJ2-3; the match to TRBD2 covers 8 bases. In germline, CDR1 is MRHNA, CDR2 SNTAGT. With V trimmed by 2 bases and J by 2 bases, 3 bases remained unmatched. The CDR3 consists of 15 residues. DNA of the CDR3: TGTGCCAGCAGTGACGACGGGGGGGCCACAGATACGCAGTATTTT. It is translated as CASSDDGGATDTQYF.

V is TRBV28 and J is TRBJ2-7; no firm D call. V gave up 8 bases and J gave up 1 base, with 9 bases separating them. CDR1 MDHEN and CDR2 SYDVKM come from the germline V gene. The CDR3 sequence is 12 residues long. The CDR3 DNA reads TGTGCCAGCTGCCAGTTATCCTACGAGCAGTACTTC. Translating gives CASCQLSYEQYF.

The chain links TRBV4-2 to TRBJ1-2, with 7 bases fitting TRBD1. Unmatched junction bases numbered 8, after V lost 0 bases and J lost 4 bases. Germline values: CDR1 LGHNA, CDR2 YNFKEQ. This CDR3 comprises 16 residues. The CDR3 protein is CASSQDLGTDPYGYTF. The DNA for the CDR3 is TGTGCCAGCAGCCAAGATCTTGGGACAGACCCCTATGGCTACACCTTC.

This clone has just a few counts. This sample includes further DNA sequences coding for the same CDR3. This rearrangement joins TRBV9 to TRBJ2-1; weak D call: TRBD1 (5 bases). Per the germline V gene, CDR1 is SGDLS and CDR2 is YYNGEE. V dropped 0 bases and J dropped 9 bases, with 10 bases sitting between them. This CDR3 is 13 amino acids long. This CDR3 is CASSVGGGGEQFF. CDR3 sequence (DNA): TGTGCCAGCAGCGTAGGGGGCGGTGGTGAGCAGTTCTTC.

This clone has more than one count but fewer than ten. The chain employs TRBV7-2 and TRBJ2-7; perhaps TRBD1 as D (6 bases). This CDR3 comprises 15 residues. Germline V lookup: CDR1 SGHTA, CDR2 FQGNSA. V lost 3 bases to trimming and J lost 0 bases, with 12 bases between them. The CDR3 reads CASSLGQGSSYEQYF. Written as DNA, the CDR3 is TGTGCCAGCAGCTTGGGACAAGGGAGCTCCTACGAGCAGTACTTC.

This clone was detected only a few times. This chain uses TRBV5-6 with TRBJ2-3; D remains unclear. The CDR3 runs 14 residues. CDR1 is SGHDT, CDR2 YYEEEE, per germline. V dropped 0 bases and J dropped 2 bases, with 7 bases sitting between them. CDR3 sequence reads: CASSLERFTDTQYF. The CDR3 bases are TGTGCCAGCAGCTTGGAACGGTTCACAGATACGCAGTATTTT.

The chain is built from TRBV7-8 and TRBJ2-2, with D perhaps matching TRBD2 (5 bases). The length of the CDR3 is 17 residues. Looked up from germline, CDR1 is SGHVS and CDR2 is FQNEAQ. Trimming left V 6 bases short and J 3 bases short, with 20 bases between. The CDR3 DNA is TGTGCCAGCAGACCTCTTACTTGGCGGGTGGACACCGGGGAGCTGTTTTTT. Translated, it gives CASRPLTWRVDTGELFF.